These 3 T cell receptor beta chains were sequenced from one sample in a study of shared clonotypes between healthy human individuals. TCRdb's copy holds only in-frame clones and misses some; the assay was immunoSEQ multiplex PCR. The sample carries roughly 2,500,000 clones, approximately 94% recorded once. Sequenced: naive CD4+ T cells from PBMCs. Subset defined: CD45RA+ positively selected. Receptors originate from a man in his late teens or twenties in good health. Some clones in this sample may be carry-over from other donors' samples.

There are a few counts of this clone. The chain carries TRBV6-5 and TRBJ1-5; 9 bases agree with TRBD1. CDR1 and CDR2 (germline): MNHEY, SVGAGI. With 4 bases clipped from V and 4 bases from J, the junction kept 2 bases outside the gene matches. The CDR3 spans 14 residues. CDR3 loop: CASSSGTGNQPQHF. In DNA, the CDR3 is TGTGCCAGCAGTTCCGGGACAGGGAATCAGCCCCAGCATTTT.

With regard to this clone: The same CDR3 can be traced to other DNA sequences in this sample. V gene TRBV6-5 combines with J gene TRBJ2-3; D remains ambiguous. CDR1 is MNHEY, CDR2 SVGAGI, per germline. The CDR3 extends over 13 amino acids. V gave up 0 bases and J gave up 1 base, with 2 bases separating them. The CDR3 bases are TGTGCCAGCAGTTACTCTGGCACAGATACGCAGTATTTT. Translated, it gives CASSYSGTDTQYF.

The chain has TRBV4-1 and TRBJ2-1; TRBD1 aligns across 9 bases. This CDR3 region has 16 residues. After removal of 1 base from V and 4 bases from J, the junction contained 5 bases not matched to a gene. Germline loops: CDR1 MGHRA, CDR2 YSYEKL. DNA of the CDR3: TGCGCCAGCAGCCAAGGGTTACAGGGGGCGTACAATGAGCAGTTCTTC. Amino acids: CASSQGLQGAYNEQFF.